This TCR beta chain was sequenced in a study of T cell changes during pregnancy in multiple sclerosis. This clone has a handful of counts. The length of the CDR3 is 15 residues. Germline CDR1 MNHNS, CDR2 SASEGT. Deletions cut 2 bases from V and 0 bases from J, with 8 bases between. Clones were sequenced by immunoSEQ multiplex PCR, and TCRdb holds only the in-frame ones, with some missing. The sample yields around 70,000 clones, roughly 94% seen once. The chain employs TRBV6-1 and TRBJ2-4; D perhaps matches TRBD2 (5 bases). The sequences come from peripheral blood, collected in the third trimester of pregnancy. This TCR was recovered from a female donor with multiple sclerosis, enrolled in a pregnancy study. The CDR3 DNA reads TGTGCCAGCAGTGAAATAGGACTAGCCAAAAACATTCAGTACTTC. This translates into CASSEIGLAKNIQYF.